This is a list of T cell receptor beta chains from one sample in a study of blood T cell repertoires in COVID-19. Profiled with immunoSEQ multiplex PCR; TCRdb holds only in-frame clones, not every one. Here the sample spans some 460,000 clones, roughly 87% being singletons. Sequences were obtained from PBMCs or T cells enriched from blood (not recorded which). These TCRs come from a woman aged 18-29 years with acute COVID-19. Each CDR3 is given with its conserved first and last residue. Fields, in order: D gene, J gene, CDR3 length, clone size, V gene, CDR3 DNA, CDR3 protein. D genes are given only for firm matches. The size of a clone is reported for some rows only, either as once, few or many, or as a class for expanded clones.

D: -
J: TRBJ2-1
length: 16
size: -
V: TRBV2
DNA: TGTGCCAGCAGCGCAAGTATGGGGAGCTCCTACAATGAGCAGTTCTTC
CDR3: CASSASMGSSYNEQFF

D: TRBD1
J: TRBJ2-7
length: 15
size: -
V: TRBV5-5
DNA: TGTGCCAGCAGCTTATCCGGGACAGGGAACTACGAGCAGTACTTC
CDR3: CASSLSGTGNYEQYF

D: TRBD2
J: TRBJ2-7
length: 15
size: -
V: TRBV7-2
DNA: TGTGCCAGCAGCTTAGTCAGTAGCGGGGCCTACGAGCAGTACTTC
CDR3: CASSLVSSGAYEQYF

D: TRBD1
J: TRBJ2-3
length: 14
size: -
V: TRBV5-5
DNA: TGTGCCAGCAGCTTAGGACAGGGGGCAGATACGCAGTATTTT
CDR3: CASSLGQGADTQYF

D: -
J: TRBJ2-5
length: 13
size: -
V: TRBV7-9
DNA: TGTGCCAGCAGCAAAGGGGGAGAGGAGACCCAGTACTTC
CDR3: CASSKGGEETQYF

D: TRBD1
J: TRBJ1-3
length: 14
size: -
V: TRBV19
DNA: TGTGCCAGTAGTACCCTACAGGGGGCAGACACCATATATTTT
CDR3: CASSTLQGADTIYF

D: -
J: TRBJ2-7
length: 13
size: -
V: TRBV7-9
DNA: TGTGCCAGCAGCCCGGACAGTTCCTACGAGCAGTACTTC
CDR3: CASSPDSSYEQYF

D: TRBD1
J: TRBJ2-4
length: 17
size: -
V: TRBV4-2
DNA: TGTGCCAGCAGCCAAGTGGGACAGGGGGCGGCCAAAAACATTCAGTACTTC
CDR3: CASSQVGQGAAKNIQYF

D: -
J: TRBJ2-3
length: 13
size: -
V: TRBV3-1/TRBV3-2
DNA: TGTGCCAGCAGCCAGAGACAGATCGGCACGCAGTATTTT
CDR3: CASSQRQIGTQYF

D: -
J: TRBJ2-1
length: 19
size: -
V: TRBV28
DNA: TGTGCCAGCAGTTTCCCCTACAGGGGGCACGGGAGGGCTCGCAATGAGCAGTTCTTC
CDR3: CASSFPYRGHGRARNEQFF

D: TRBD2
J: TRBJ2-1
length: 17
size: -
V: TRBV10-3
DNA: TGTGCCATCAGAGGTGGGCTAGCGGGAGGTAGTCCCAATGAGCAGTTCTTC
CDR3: CAIRGGLAGGSPNEQFF

D: -
J: TRBJ1-5
length: 18
size: -
V: TRBV15
DNA: TGTGCCACCAGCAGAGATCGAAGTGGGGGACATCCCAATCAGCCCCAGCATTTT
CDR3: CATSRDRSGGHPNQPQHF

D: TRBD1
J: TRBJ1-4
length: 17
size: -
V: TRBV9
DNA: TGTGCCAGCAGCGTAGCAGGGGGGCGAGCAACTAATGAAAAACTGTTTTTT
CDR3: CASSVAGGRATNEKLFF

D: -
J: TRBJ2-1
length: 13
size: -
V: TRBV2
DNA: TGTGCCAGCCACAGGGTAGGCTACAATGAGCAGTTCTTC
CDR3: CASHRVGYNEQFF

D: TRBD1
J: TRBJ2-7
length: 14
size: -
V: TRBV29-1
DNA: TGCAGCGGCCGGACAGGGGCTTACTCCTACGAGCAGTACTTC
CDR3: CSGRTGAYSYEQYF

D: -
J: TRBJ1-1
length: 14
size: -
V: TRBV6-4
DNA: TGTGCCAGCAGTGATAGGGGGTATGGCACTGAAGCTTTCTTT
CDR3: CASSDRGYGTEAFF

D: -
J: TRBJ1-5
length: 14
size: -
V: TRBV10-3
DNA: TGTGCCATCAGTGTAGCAGGGAATAATCAGCCCCAGCATTTT
CDR3: CAISVAGNNQPQHF

D: -
J: TRBJ1-2
length: 15
size: few
V: TRBV4-3
DNA: TGCGCCAGCAGCCAAGATGGGACAAGAACCTATGGCTACACCTTC
CDR3: CASSQDGTRTYGYTF

D: -
J: TRBJ2-1
length: 13
size: -
V: TRBV27
DNA: TGTGCCAGCAGACCTACTGGTTTACGGGAGCAGTTCTTC
CDR3: CASRPTGLREQFF

D: -
J: TRBJ1-2
length: 12
size: -
V: TRBV6-2/TRBV6-3
DNA: TGTGCCAGCAGTTACGGTCCGAGCGGCTACACCTTC
CDR3: CASSYGPSGYTF

D: -
J: TRBJ2-2
length: 12
size: -
V: TRBV23-1
DNA: TGCGCCACCCCTCCCGGAGGAAGGGAGCTGTTTTTT
CDR3: CATPPGGRELFF

D: TRBD1
J: TRBJ1-2
length: 18
size: once
V: TRBV7-8
DNA: TGTGCCAGCAGCCAAAGCACCCGGGGACAGGGGGTTCGTTATGGCTACACCTTC
CDR3: CASSQSTRGQGVRYGYTF

D: -
J: TRBJ1-1
length: 13
size: -
V: TRBV6-4
DNA: TGTGCCAGCAGTTTCGACAGGAACACTGAAGCTTTCTTT
CDR3: CASSFDRNTEAFF

D: -
J: TRBJ1-3
length: 17
size: -
V: TRBV10-3
DNA: TGTGCCATGTCCGGAGGCGAAGCAGTTTCCTCTGGAAACACCATATATTTT
CDR3: CAMSGGEAVSSGNTIYF

D: -
J: TRBJ2-7
length: 13
size: -
V: TRBV4-2
DNA: TGTGCCAGCAGCCAAGATTTGTACTACGAGCAGTACTTC
CDR3: CASSQDLYYEQYF

D: -
J: TRBJ2-6
length: 15
size: -
V: TRBV19
DNA: TGTGCCAGTAGTATAGGCCTAGTTGGGGCCAACGTCCTGACTTTC
CDR3: CASSIGLVGANVLTF

D: -
J: TRBJ1-1
length: 14
size: -
V: TRBV24-1
DNA: TGTGCCACCAGTGGGGGGCCAATGAACACTGAAGCTTTCTTT
CDR3: CATSGGPMNTEAFF

D: TRBD2
J: TRBJ2-7
length: 15
size: -
V: TRBV4-3
DNA: TGCGCCAGCAGCCAGGTAGCGGGGTCCTCCTACGAGCAGTACTTC
CDR3: CASSQVAGSSYEQYF

D: TRBD1
J: TRBJ2-7
length: 15
size: -
V: TRBV6-5
DNA: TGTGCCAGCAGTCCCGAGACAGGGCGCTACTACGAGCAGTACTTC
CDR3: CASSPETGRYYEQYF

D: -
J: TRBJ1-5
length: 16
size: -
V: TRBV7-2
DNA: TGTGCCAGCAGCCCCCATGAGGTCCGGGAGGCTCAGCCCCAGCATTTT
CDR3: CASSPHEVREAQPQHF

D: -
J: TRBJ1-6
length: 16
size: -
V: TRBV6-5
DNA: TGTGCCAGCAGTTACACTCCGGACACCTATAATTCACCCCTCCACTTT
CDR3: CASSYTPDTYNSPLHF

D: TRBD2
J: TRBJ2-7
length: 13
size: -
V: TRBV28
DNA: TGTGCCAGCTTGACTAGCGGGAGCGACGAGCAGTACTTC
CDR3: CASLTSGSDEQYF

D: -
J: TRBJ1-1
length: 13
size: few
V: TRBV30
DNA: TGTGCCTGGAGTGCGTCTAGGGGTATGAGAGCTTTCTTT
CDR3: CAWSASRGMRAFF